This TCR beta chain was identified during a study of cytomegalovirus exposure and HLA in healthy donors. Turning to the study itself: The 120 validation repertoires, a later analysis reported, used the same platform as the roughly 650 repertoires from the first cohort.

Comment on this clone: Its antigen remains unidentified.

Study-wide results and limits: TCR clusters originating in the first cohort tended to co-occur in the 110 or so validation repertoires, according to a later analysis. The classifier reportedly diagnosed cytomegalovirus status with high sensitivity and specificity. The authors enumerated 150 to 200 TCR beta chains as linked to cytomegalovirus.

Data came from immunoSEQ multiplex PCR; TCRdb stores just in-frame clones and leaves some out. The sample carries some 200,000 clones, around 81% recorded once. The CDR3 runs to 15 residues. Germline assignment: CDR1 ENHRY and CDR2 SYGVKD. V was shortened by 1 base and J by 7 bases, with 15 bases between the two germline ends. This chain links TRBV10-3 with TRBJ2-3; tentative D call: TRBD2 (6 bases). Sample: PBMCs. The TCR originated in a woman aged 18-29 years in good health and CMV-seropositive. Written as DNA, the CDR3 is TGTGCCATCAGTGAGTATGGAGGGGTTGAATATACGCAGTATTTT. The encoded protein is CAISEYGGVEYTQYF.